The T cell receptor (beta chain) under discussion was sequenced for a study of memory CD4+ T cells and cytomegalovirus serostatus. Study overall: This sample comes from healthy Belgian adults, under 10 CMV seropositive, 24 seronegative.

The sort gate was single viable CD3+CD4+CD8-CD45RO+ cells for memory CD4+ T cells. Sequenced by immunoSEQ multiplex PCR; TCRdb stores in-frame clones only, minus some. The sample holds about 58,000 clones, roughly 85% seen once. Trimming pared 1 base from V and 9 bases from J, leaving 4 bases between. Germline assignment: CDR1 GTSNPN and CDR2 SVGIG (reference sequence). The CDR3 is 11 residues long. The sample was memory CD4+ T cells from blood. The source of this sequence is an adult in good health and CMV-seronegative. Some clones in this sample may be carry-over from other donors' samples. The chain combines TRBV30 with TRBJ1-6; D is uncertain. CDR3 DNA sequence: TGTGCCTGGAGTGGGGGTTCACCCCTCCACTTT. Its translation: CAWSGGSPLHF.